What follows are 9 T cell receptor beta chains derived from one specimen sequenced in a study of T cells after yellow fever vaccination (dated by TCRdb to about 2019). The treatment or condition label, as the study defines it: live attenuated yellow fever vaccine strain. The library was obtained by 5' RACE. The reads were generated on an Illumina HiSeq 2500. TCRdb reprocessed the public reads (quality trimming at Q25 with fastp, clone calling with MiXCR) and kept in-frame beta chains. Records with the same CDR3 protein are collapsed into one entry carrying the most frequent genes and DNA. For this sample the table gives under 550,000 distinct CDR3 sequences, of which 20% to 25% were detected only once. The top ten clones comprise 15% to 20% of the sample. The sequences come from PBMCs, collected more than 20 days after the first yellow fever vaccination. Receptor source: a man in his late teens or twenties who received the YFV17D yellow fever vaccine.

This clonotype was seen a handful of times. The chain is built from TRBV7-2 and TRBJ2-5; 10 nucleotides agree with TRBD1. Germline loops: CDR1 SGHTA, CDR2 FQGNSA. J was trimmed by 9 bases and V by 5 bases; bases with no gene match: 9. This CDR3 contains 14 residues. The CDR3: CASSLRPGQGPQYF. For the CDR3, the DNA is TGTGCCAGCAGCCTAAGACCGGGACAGGGGCCCCAGTACTTC.

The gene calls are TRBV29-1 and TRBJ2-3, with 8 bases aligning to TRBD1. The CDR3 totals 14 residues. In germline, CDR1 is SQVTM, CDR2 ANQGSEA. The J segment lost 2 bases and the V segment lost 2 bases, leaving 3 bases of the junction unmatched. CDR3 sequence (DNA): TGCAGCGTTGAAAGGGACAGGAACACAGATACGCAGTATTTT. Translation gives CSVERDRNTDTQYF.

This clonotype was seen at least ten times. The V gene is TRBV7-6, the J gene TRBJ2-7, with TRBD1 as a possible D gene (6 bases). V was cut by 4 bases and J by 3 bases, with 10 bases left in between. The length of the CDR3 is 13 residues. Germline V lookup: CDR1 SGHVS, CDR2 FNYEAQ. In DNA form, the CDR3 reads TGTGCCAGCAGCTCATACAGGGACTACGAGCAGTACTTC. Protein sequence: CASSSYRDYEQYF.

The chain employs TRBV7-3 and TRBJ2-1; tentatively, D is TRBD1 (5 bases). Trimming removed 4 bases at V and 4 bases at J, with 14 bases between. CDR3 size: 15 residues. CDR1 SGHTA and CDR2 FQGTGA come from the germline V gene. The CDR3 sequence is CASSSQGALYNEQFF. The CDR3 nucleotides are TGTGCCAGCAGCTCGCAAGGGGCCCTTTACAATGAGCAGTTCTTC. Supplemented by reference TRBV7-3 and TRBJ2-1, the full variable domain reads GAGVSQTPSNKVTEKGKYVELRCDPISGHTALYWYRQSLGQGPEFLIYFQGTGAADDSGLPNDRFFAVRPEGSVSTLKIQRTERGDSAVYLCASSSQGALYNEQFFGPGTRLTVL.

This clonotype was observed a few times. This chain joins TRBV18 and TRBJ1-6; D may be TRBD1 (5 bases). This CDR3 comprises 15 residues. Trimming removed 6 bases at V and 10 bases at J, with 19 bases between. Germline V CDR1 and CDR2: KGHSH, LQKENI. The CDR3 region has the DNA TGTGCCAGCTCCCCGGGACGAGGGGAAGGGTCACCCCTCCACTTT. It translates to CASSPGRGEGSPLHF.

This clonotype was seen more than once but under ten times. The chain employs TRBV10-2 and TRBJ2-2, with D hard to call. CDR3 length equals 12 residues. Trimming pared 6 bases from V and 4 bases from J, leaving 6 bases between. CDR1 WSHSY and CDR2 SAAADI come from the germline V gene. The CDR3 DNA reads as TGCGCCAGCAGAGAAGGCACCGGGGAGCTGTTTTTT. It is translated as CASREGTGELFF.

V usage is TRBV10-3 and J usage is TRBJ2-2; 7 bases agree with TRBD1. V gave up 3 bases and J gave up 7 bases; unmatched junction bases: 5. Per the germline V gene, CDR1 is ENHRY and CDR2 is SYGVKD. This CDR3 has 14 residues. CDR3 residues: CAISEQGTGGELFF. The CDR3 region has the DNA TGTGCCATCAGTGAACAGGGGACCGGCGGGGAGCTGTTTTTT.

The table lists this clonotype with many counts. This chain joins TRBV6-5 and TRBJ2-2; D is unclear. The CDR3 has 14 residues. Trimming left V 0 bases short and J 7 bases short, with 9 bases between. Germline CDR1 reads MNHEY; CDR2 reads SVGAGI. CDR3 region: CASSYSGVVGELFF. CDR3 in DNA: TGTGCCAGCAGTTACTCTGGGGTGGTCGGGGAGCTGTTTTTT.

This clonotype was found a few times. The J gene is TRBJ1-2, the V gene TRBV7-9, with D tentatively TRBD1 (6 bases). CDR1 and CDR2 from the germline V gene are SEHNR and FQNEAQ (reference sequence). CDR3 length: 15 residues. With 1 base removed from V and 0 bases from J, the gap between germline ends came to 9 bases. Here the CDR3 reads CASSLGTAANYGYTF. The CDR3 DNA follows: TGTGCCAGCAGCTTAGGGACAGCGGCTAACTATGGCTACACCTTC.